This TCR beta chain was sequenced during a study of cytomegalovirus exposure and HLA in healthy donors. General observations from the study: The authors listed 164 TCR beta chains as cytomegalovirus-associated. Later analysis identified several of the most significant clusters that appeared linked to common viral pathogens.

This clone has a handful of counts. Its specificity is unknown. PCR was performed using 60 Vbeta and 13 Jbeta primers. Only in-frame clones appear in the TCRdb table, and some are missing; sequencing was by immunoSEQ multiplex PCR. The sample lists some 140,000 clones, around 63% occurring once. The receptor comes from a human donor in good health. Sequencing was performed on PBMCs.

CDR3 DNA: TGTGCCAGCAGTTACTCGGACAGGTTCTTGTACGAGCAGTACTTC. Residues: CASSYSDRFLYEQYF. The chain links TRBV6-8 to TRBJ2-5; 7 bases line up with TRBD1. The J call could be wrong; TRBJ2-7 is a better fit for the DNA end. CDR3 length equals 15 residues. Germline assignment: CDR1 MNHGY and CDR2 SAAAGT.